This TCR beta chain was obtained from a study of blood T cell repertoires in COVID-19. Turning to the study itself: Material from acute and convalescent COVID-19 was sourced from the United States, Italy and Spain. Sources were T cells, B-cell-depleted T cells, or PBMCs; the material itself was cDNA or gDNA.

The assay was immunoSEQ multiplex PCR, and TCRdb's table has in-frame clones only and misses some. The sample contains some 300,000 clones, around 89% of which appear only once. A Seattle source enrolled patients during active infection and followed them longitudinally. With 3 bases removed from V and 1 base from J, the gap between germline ends came to 10 bases. This CDR3 spans 14 amino acids. Germline V gene sequence: CDR1 DFQATT, CDR2 SNEGSKA (reference sequence). The chain couples TRBV20-1 to TRBJ1-5; maybe TRBD1 (6 bases). The sequence derives from a woman in her 40s with COVID-19, enrolled during active disease. The material sequenced was peripheral blood. The CDR3 nucleotides are TGCAGTGCTAGTAGGACAGCCAGCAATCAGCCCCAGCATTTT. Translating it yields CSASRTASNQPQHF.